A single T cell receptor (beta chain) is shown here with its context. Only CD45RO-negative cells positively selected for CCR7 counted as naive CD8 cells, so terminally differentiated effector memory CD45RA+ cells were excluded. This sample stems from a study of shared clonotypes between healthy human individuals. Repertoires were generated with immunoSEQ multiplex PCR, while TCRdb's copy carries only in-frame clones and drops some. The data hold about 2.1 million clones, with about 93% observed a single time. V dropped 0 bases and J dropped 2; count of bases not matched to a gene: 5. The germline CDR1 and CDR2 sequences are WNHNN and SYGVQD (reference sequence). The CDR3 loop spans 16 amino acids.

This clonotype originated in a man younger than 30 in good health. Some clones in this sample may be carry-over from other donors' samples. The rearrangement links TRBV10-1 to TRBJ2-7, with TRBD1 matching 9 bases. The sequenced material came from naive CD8+ T cells from PBMCs. Here the CDR3 DNA reads TGCGCCAGCAGTGAGTCTACGGACAGGGGAGCCTACGAGCAGTACTTC. Amino acid sequence: CASSESTDRGAYEQYF.